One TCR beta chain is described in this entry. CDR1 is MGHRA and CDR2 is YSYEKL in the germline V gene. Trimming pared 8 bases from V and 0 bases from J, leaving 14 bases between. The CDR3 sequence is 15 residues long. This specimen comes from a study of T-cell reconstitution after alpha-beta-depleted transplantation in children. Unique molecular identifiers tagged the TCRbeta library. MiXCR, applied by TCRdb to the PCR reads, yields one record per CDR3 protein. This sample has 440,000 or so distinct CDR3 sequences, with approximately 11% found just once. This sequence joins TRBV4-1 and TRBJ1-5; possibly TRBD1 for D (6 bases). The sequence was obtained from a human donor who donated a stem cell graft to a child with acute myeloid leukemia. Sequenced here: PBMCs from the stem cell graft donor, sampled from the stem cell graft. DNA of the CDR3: TGCGCCAGCGCCTCGAACAGGGATAGCAATCAGCCCCAGCATTTT. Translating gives CASASNRDSNQPQHF.